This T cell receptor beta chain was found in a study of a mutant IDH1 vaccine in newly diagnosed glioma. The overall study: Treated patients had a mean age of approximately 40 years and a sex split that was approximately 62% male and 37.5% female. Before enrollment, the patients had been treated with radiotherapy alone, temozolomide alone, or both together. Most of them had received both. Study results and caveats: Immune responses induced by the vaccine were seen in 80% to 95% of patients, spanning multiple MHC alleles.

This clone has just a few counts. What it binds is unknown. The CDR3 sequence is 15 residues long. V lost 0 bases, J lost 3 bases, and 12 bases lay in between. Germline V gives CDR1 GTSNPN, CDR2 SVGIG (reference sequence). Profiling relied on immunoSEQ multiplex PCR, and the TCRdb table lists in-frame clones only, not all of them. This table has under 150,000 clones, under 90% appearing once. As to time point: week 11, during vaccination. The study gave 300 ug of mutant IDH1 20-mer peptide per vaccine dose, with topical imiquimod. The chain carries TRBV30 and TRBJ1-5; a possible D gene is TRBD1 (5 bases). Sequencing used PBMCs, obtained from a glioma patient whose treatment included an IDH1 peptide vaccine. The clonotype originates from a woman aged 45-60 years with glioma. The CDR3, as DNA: TGTGCCTGGAGTGTACCGGGGGGATACAATCAGCCCCAGCATTTT. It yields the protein CAWSVPGGYNQPQHF.